Each of the 2 T cell receptor beta chains below was sequenced from the same sample in a study of shared clonotypes between healthy human individuals. Produced via immunoSEQ multiplex PCR; TCRdb's table is partial and in-frame only. The sample records 2,500,000 or so clones, around 92% being singletons. The source material was naive CD4+ T cells from PBMCs. As to subset: CD45RA+ positively selected. The receptor set was obtained from a man aged 18 to 35 in good health. Some clones in this sample may be carry-over from other donors' samples.

This clone has just one count. The chain employs TRBV4-3 and TRBJ2-1, with D uncertain. V lost 1 base, J lost 3 bases, and 19 bases lay in between. This CDR3 spans 18 amino acids. The germline gives CDR1 LGHNA, CDR2 YSLEER. The CDR3 loop reads CASSQAHSLDGYYNEQFF. The CDR3 DNA reads as TGCGCCAGCAGCCAAGCCCATTCTTTGGACGGATACTACAATGAGCAGTTCTTC.

As regards this clone: The germline gene is not matched at one end of the junction; a read error may be the cause. The CDR3: CASSLGLTGEGRIF. CDR3 nucleotides: TGTGCCAGCAGCTTGGGTCTCACAGGGGAAGGTCGGATCTTT. The chain employs TRBV7-2 and TRBJ1-1; 7 nucleotides agree with TRBD1. From germline, CDR1 is SGHTA and CDR2 FQGNSA. This CDR3 comprises 14 residues.